This record looks at one T cell receptor (beta chain) sequence and its context. Its target is unknown. This CDR3 is built from 15 residues. With V trimmed by 6 bases and J by 0 bases, 5 bases remained unmatched. Germline CDR1 is MGHRA and CDR2 is YSYEKL. Some clones are missing from TCRdb's copy, which holds only in-frame ones; the method was immunoSEQ multiplex PCR. This sample has about 40,000 clones, with about 67% found just once. This record belongs to a study of vaccination effects on CD4 cells after COVID-19. Study-wide background: ViraFEST expansion of antigen-specific CD4+ T cells with viral peptide pools preceded sequencing. Samples that were drawn after vaccination came a median of 72 days after the second dose.

Following a roughly 11-day culture, CD4+ T cells were purified. The vaccine given was either BNT162b2 or mRNA-1273, in two doses. The TCR comes from a human donor who received a COVID-19 vaccine. The sample in question was CD4+ T cells from PBMCs cultured without peptide, obtained after COVID-19 vaccination. This chain connects TRBV4-1 to TRBJ2-3, with 8 bases aligning to TRBD2. The DNA of the CDR3 is TGCGCCAGCAGTCTTAGCGGGACTAGCACAGATACGCAGTATTTT. Translated, it gives CASSLSGTSTDTQYF.